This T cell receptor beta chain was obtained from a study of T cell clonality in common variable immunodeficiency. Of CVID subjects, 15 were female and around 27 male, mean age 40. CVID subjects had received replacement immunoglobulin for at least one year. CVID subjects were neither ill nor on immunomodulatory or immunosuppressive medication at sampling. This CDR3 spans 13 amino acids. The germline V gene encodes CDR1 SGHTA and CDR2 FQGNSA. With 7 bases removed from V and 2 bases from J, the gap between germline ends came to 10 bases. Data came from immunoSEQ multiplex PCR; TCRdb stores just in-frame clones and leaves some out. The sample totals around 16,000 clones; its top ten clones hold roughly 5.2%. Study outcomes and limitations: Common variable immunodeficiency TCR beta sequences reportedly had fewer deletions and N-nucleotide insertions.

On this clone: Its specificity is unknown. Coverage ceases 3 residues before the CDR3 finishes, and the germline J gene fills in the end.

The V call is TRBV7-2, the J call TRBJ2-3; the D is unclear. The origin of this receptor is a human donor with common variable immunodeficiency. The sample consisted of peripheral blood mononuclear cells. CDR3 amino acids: CASTQAHTDTQYF. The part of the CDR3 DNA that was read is TGTGCCAGCACCCAAGCCCACACAGATACG. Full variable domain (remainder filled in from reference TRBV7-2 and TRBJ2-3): GAGVSQSPSNKVTEKGKDVELRCDPISGHTALYWYRQSLGQGLEFLIYFQGNSAPDKSGLPSDRFSAERTGGSVSTLTIQRTQQEDSAVYLCASTQAHTDTQYFGPGTRLTVL.